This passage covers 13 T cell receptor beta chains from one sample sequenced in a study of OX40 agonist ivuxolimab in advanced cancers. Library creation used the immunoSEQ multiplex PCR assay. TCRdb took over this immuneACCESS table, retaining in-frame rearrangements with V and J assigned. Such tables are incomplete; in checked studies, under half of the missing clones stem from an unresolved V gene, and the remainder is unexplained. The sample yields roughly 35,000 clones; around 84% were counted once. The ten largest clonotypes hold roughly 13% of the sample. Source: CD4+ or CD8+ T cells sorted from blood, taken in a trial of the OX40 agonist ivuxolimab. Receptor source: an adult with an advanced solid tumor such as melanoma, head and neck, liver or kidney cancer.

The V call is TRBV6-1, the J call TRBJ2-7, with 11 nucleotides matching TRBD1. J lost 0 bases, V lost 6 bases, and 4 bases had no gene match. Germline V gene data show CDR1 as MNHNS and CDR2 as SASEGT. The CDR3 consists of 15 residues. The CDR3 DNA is TGTGCCAGCAGCGCGGACAGGGGGCCCTCCTACGAGCAGTACTTC. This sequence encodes CASSADRGPSYEQYF.

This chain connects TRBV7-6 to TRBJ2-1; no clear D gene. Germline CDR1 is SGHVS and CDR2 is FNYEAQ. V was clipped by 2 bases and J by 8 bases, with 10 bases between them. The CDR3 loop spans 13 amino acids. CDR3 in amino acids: CASSLLWTDEQFF. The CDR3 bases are TGTGCCAGCAGCTTACTTTGGACCGATGAGCAGTTCTTC.

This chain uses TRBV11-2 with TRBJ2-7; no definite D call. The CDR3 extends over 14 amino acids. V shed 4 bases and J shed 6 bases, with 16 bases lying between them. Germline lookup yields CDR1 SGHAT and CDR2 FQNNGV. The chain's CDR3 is CASSSRVLVGEQYF. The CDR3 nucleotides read TGTGCCAGCAGCTCCCGGGTTCTAGTCGGCGAGCAGTACTTC.

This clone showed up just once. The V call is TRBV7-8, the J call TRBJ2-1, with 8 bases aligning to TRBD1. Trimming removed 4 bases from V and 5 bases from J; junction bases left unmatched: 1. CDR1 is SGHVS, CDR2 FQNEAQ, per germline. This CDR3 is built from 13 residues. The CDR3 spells CASSWGQDNEQFF. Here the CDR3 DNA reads TGTGCCAGCAGCTGGGGACAGGACAATGAGCAGTTCTTC.

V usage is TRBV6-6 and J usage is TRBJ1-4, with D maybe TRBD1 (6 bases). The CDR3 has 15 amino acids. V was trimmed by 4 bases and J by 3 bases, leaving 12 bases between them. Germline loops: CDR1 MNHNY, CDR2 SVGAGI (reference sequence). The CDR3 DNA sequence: TGTGCCAGCAGTTCCGGGACATCTGCTAATGAAAAACTGTTTTTT. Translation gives CASSSGTSANEKLFF.

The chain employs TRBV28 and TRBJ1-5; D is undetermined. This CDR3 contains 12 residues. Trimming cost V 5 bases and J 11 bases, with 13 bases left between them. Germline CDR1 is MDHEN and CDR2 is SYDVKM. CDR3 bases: TGTGCCAGCAGTCCCCCTGATCGGGCCCAGCATTTT. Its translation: CASSPPDRAQHF.

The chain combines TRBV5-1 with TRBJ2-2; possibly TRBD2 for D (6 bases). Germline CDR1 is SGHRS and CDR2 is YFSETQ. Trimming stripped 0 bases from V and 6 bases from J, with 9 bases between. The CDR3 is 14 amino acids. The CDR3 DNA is TGCGCCAGCAGCTTGGCGGGGGACGCCGGGGAGCTGTTTTTT. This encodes CASSLAGDAGELFF.

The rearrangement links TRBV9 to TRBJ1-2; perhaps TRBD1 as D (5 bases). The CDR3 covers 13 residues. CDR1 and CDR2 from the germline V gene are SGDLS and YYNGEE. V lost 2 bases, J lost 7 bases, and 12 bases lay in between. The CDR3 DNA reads TGTGCCAGCAGCGTCGGGTGGGGCTCTGGCTACACCTTC. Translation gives CASSVGWGSGYTF.

CDR3 in DNA: TGTGCCAGCAGTTCGGGACTTCAAGCTTATTATAGCACAGATACGCAGTATTTT. Protein sequence: CASSSGLQAYYSTDTQYF. The chain links TRBV28 to TRBJ2-3; TRBD2 is a possible D gene (6 bases). V lost 4 bases and J 0 bases, leaving 20 bases between the germline ends. Germline loops: CDR1 MDHEN, CDR2 SYDVKM. This CDR3 spans 18 amino acids.

The CDR3 sequence is CASRLGTTNTEAFF. CDR3 in DNA: TGTGCCAGCAGGCTCGGGACGACGAACACTGAAGCTTTCTTT. V and J are TRBV2 and TRBJ1-1; a weak D match, TRBD1 (5 bases). V lost 6 bases and J lost 1, with 12 bases in between. Germline-derived CDR1 and CDR2 are SNHLY and FYNNEI. The CDR3 is 14 amino acids.

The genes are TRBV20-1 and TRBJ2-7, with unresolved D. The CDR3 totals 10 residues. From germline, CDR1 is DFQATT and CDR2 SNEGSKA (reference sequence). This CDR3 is CSELKYEQYF. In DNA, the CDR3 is TGCAGCGAACTAAAGTACGAGCAGTACTTC.

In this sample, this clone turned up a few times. The CDR3 is CASSPTGEGNQPQHF. The CDR3 DNA follows: TGTGCCAGCAGTCCCACGGGCGAGGGCAATCAGCCCCAGCATTTT. V is TRBV28 and J is TRBJ1-5; D not resolved. The CDR3 covers 15 residues. Germline CDR1 MDHEN, CDR2 SYDVKM. The V and J ends lost 5 bases and 2 bases respectively, with 13 bases between them.

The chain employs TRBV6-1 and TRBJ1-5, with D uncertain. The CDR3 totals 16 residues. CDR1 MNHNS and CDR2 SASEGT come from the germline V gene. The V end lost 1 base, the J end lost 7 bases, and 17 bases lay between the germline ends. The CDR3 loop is CASSEGYERDRQPQHF. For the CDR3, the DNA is TGTGCCAGCAGTGAAGGTTACGAGAGGGATCGGCAGCCCCAGCATTTT.